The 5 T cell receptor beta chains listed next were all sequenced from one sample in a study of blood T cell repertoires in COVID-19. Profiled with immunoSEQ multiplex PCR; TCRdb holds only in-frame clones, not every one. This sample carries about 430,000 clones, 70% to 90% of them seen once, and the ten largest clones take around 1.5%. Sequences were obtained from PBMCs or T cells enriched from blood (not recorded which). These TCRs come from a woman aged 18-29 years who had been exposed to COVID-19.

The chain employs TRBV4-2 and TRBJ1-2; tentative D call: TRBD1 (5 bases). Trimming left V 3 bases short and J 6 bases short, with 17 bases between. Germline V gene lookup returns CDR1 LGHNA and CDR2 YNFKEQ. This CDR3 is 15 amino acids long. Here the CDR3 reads CASSQGGGTSDGYTF. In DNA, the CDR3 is TGTGCCAGCAGCCAGGGAGGCGGGACGTCCGATGGCTACACCTTC.

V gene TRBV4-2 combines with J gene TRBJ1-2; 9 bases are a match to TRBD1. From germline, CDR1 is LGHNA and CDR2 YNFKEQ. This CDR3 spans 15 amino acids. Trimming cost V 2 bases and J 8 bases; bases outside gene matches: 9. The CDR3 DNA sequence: TGTGCCAGCAGCCAAACCGGGACAGGGAATAGGGGCTACACCTTC. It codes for CASSQTGTGNRGYTF.

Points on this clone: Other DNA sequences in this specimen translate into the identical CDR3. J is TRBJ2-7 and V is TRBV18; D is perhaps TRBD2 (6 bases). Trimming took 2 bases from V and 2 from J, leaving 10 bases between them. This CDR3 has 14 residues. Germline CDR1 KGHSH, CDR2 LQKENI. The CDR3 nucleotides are TGTGCCAGCTCACCAGGGGGGTTGCCCTACGAGCAGTACTTC. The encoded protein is CASSPGGLPYEQYF. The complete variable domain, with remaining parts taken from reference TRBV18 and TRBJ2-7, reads NAGVMQNPRHLVRRRGQEARLRCSPMKGHSHVYWYRQLPEEGLKFMVYLQKENIIDESGMPKERFSAEFPKEGPSILRIQQVVRGDSAAYFCASSPGGLPYEQYFGPGTRLTVT.

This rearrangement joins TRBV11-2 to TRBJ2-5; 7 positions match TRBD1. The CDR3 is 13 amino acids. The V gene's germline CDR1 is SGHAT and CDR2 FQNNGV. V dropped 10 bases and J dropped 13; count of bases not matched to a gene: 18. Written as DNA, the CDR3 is TGTGCCACCCTCAACCGGGACAGAGGGGATTGGTACTTC. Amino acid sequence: CATLNRDRGDWYF.

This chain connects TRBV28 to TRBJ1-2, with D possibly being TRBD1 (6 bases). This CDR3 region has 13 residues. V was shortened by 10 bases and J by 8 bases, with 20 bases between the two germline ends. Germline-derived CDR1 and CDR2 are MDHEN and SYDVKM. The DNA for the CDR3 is TGTGCCACTAGTGGGGGGGGGCGCAGGGGCTACACCTTC. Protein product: CATSGGGRRGYTF.